This T cell receptor (beta chain) emerged from a study of identical twins. Germline CDR1 reads SGHAT; CDR2 reads FQNNGV. Trimming removed 8 bases from V and 7 bases from J, with 12 bases in between. This CDR3 is built from 12 residues. Notes on the study in general: The study drew conclusions from cross-sectional statistical analysis, not from following the same donors.

TCRdb reprocessed the 5' RACE reads via MiXCR and lists one record per CDR3 protein. The data show around 690,000 distinct CDR3 sequences, 21% seen once. This clonotype occurred a few times. Its cognate antigen is unknown. The sample was also linked to a second study, of T cells expressing NK-cell markers.

The chain employs TRBV11-2 and TRBJ2-1, with D hard to call. Sequencing was performed on PBMCs. This TCR came from a young woman in good health. The DNA of the CDR3 is TGTGCCAGCTCCCGGGTGGGGAATGAGCAGTTCTTC. This sequence encodes CASSRVGNEQFF.